The clone carrying this TCR beta chain was counted ten times or more. There are 14 residues in the CDR3. The V end lost 6 bases, the J end lost 0 bases, and 12 bases lay between the germline ends. The germline CDR1 and CDR2 sequences are DFQATT and SNEGSKA (reference sequence). Each cDNA molecule carried a unique molecular identifier. TCRdb re-analysed the 5' RACE reads in MiXCR, keeping a single row per CDR3 protein. The sample yields 40,000 to 55,000 distinct CDR3 sequences, roughly 7.3% seen once. The sample belongs to a study of early T cells in non-severe SARS-CoV-2 infection. The source is an adult who was a healthcare worker with PCR-confirmed SARS-CoV-2 infection or an uninfected control (not recorded which). Sequenced input: whole blood. V is TRBV20-1 and J is TRBJ2-1; D may be TRBD1 (6 bases). CDR3 residues: CSALLGASYNEQFF. In DNA, the CDR3 is TGCAGTGCCCTCCTGGGGGCCTCCTACAATGAGCAGTTCTTC.